These 28 T cell receptor beta chains were all obtained from the same sample, sequenced in a study of blood T cells in healthy people across ages. A J-beta primer mix and a sample-barcoded 5' primer were used in a second PCR of about 7 to 12 cycles. TCRdb reprocessed the 5' RACE reads via MiXCR and lists one record per CDR3 protein. The sample holds about 630,000 distinct CDR3 sequences, under 25% seen once. Sequenced material: blood. These receptors were collected from a man between 65 and 85 years old in good health.

In its sample, this clonotype was seen many times. The chain links TRBV3-1 to TRBJ2-7; D tentatively reads TRBD1 or TRBD2 (5 bases each). The germline V and J ends were trimmed by 1 base and 2 bases, with 12 bases remaining between them. The CDR3 is 15 amino acids. The germline V gene has CDR1 LGHDT and CDR2 YNNKEL (reference sequence). The CDR3 coding sequence is TGTGCCAGCAGCCAAGGAGACAGCGGAACCTACGAGCAGTACTTC. Translating gives CASSQGDSGTYEQYF.

This clonotype occurred a few times. The chain links TRBV7-8 to TRBJ2-5; D uncertain. The better agreement between TRBJ2-1 and the DNA end casts doubt on the J call. The V gene's germline CDR1 is SGHVS and CDR2 FQNEAQ. The CDR3 consists of 13 residues. The CDR3 here is CASSPLSNNEQFF. CDR3 DNA sequence: TGTGCCAGCAGCCCACTGAGCAACAATGAGCAGTTCTTC.

The chain has TRBV14 and TRBJ2-1; D is possibly TRBD1 or TRBD2 (5 bases each). The V end was cut by 2 bases, the J end by 8 bases, with 10 bases between. Per the germline V gene, CDR1 is SGHDN and CDR2 is FVKESK. The CDR3 has 13 amino acids. The CDR3 DNA is TGTGCCAGCAGCCAATTTGTGGGGGATGAGCAGTTCTTC. Amino acids: CASSQFVGDEQFF.

Notes on this clonotype: The junction differs from germline at one of its ends, possibly a read error. The chain is built from TRBV12-3 or TRBV12-4 and TRBJ2-3; 10 positions agree with TRBD2. This CDR3 has 15 amino acids. Here the CDR3 reads CASSWASGSADAQYF. The CDR3 nucleotides read TGTGCCAGCAGTTGGGCTAGCGGGAGCGCAGATGCGCAGTATTTT.

This chain uses TRBV15 with TRBJ2-1; D remains ambiguous. Trimming stripped 2 bases from V and 0 bases from J, with 8 bases between. The CDR3 spans 15 residues. Germline V gene data show CDR1 as LNHNV and CDR2 as YYDKDF (reference sequence). The CDR3 loop is CATSRRASSYNEQFF. The CDR3 DNA is TGTGCCACCAGCAGACGGGCGAGCTCCTACAATGAGCAGTTCTTC.

This chain uses TRBV12-5 with TRBJ2-3; D not resolved. V lost 5 bases, J lost 4 bases, and 7 bases lay in between. Germline CDR1 LGHNT, CDR2 FRNRAP. This CDR3 region has 12 residues. Written as DNA, the CDR3 is TGTGCTAGTGGTGACGGTTCAGATACGCAGTATTTT. This sequence encodes CASGDGSDTQYF.

This chain joins TRBV9 and TRBJ2-5, with 9 bases that match TRBD1. The J call is in doubt because the DNA end fits TRBJ2-7 better. This CDR3 is 14 amino acids long. Germline loops: CDR1 SGDLS, CDR2 YYNGEE. The CDR3 sequence: CASSVAGQGNEQYF. The CDR3 region has the DNA TGTGCCAGCAGCGTAGCGGGACAGGGAAACGAGCAGTACTTC.

This chain uses TRBV5-4 with TRBJ1-2; 7 bases fit TRBD1. The CDR3 has 15 amino acids. With V trimmed by 6 bases and J by 4 bases, 12 bases remained unmatched. CDR1 and CDR2 (germline): SGHNT, YYREEE (reference sequence). CDR3 bases: TGTGCCAGCACCCTGATCGGACAGGAGACCTATGGCTACACCTTC. Translation gives CASTLIGQETYGYTF.

The chain carries TRBV29-1 and TRBJ2-1; 7 nucleotides agree with TRBD1. The closer fit of TRBJ2-7 to the DNA end suggests the J call may be wrong. Germline loops: CDR1 SQVTM, CDR2 ANQGSEA. The CDR3 has 12 amino acids. The CDR3 loop reads CSAGNRGNEQYF. For the CDR3, the DNA is TGCAGCGCTGGCAACAGGGGTAACGAGCAGTACTTC.

V and J are TRBV3-1 and TRBJ2-1; 7 nucleotides line up with TRBD2. The V gene's germline CDR1 is LGHDT and CDR2 YNNKEL (reference sequence). CDR3 size: 16 residues. V lost 2 bases to trimming and J lost 8 bases; unmatched junction nucleotides: 12. The CDR3: CASSQFLSGGPHEQFF. The CDR3 DNA follows: TGTGCCAGCAGCCAATTCCTATCGGGAGGCCCCCATGAGCAGTTCTTC.

This clonotype was picked up a small number of times. This rearrangement joins TRBV19 to TRBJ1-1, with D possibly being TRBD1 (6 bases). V was trimmed by 3 bases and J by 4 bases, leaving 12 bases between them. The germline V gene encodes CDR1 LNHDA and CDR2 SQIVND (reference sequence). This CDR3 contains 14 residues. CDR3 in amino acids: CASSMRGMGTEAFF. DNA for the CDR3: TGTGCCAGTAGTATGAGGGGGATGGGCACTGAAGCTTTCTTT. The full variable domain, its missing parts supplied by reference TRBV19 and TRBJ1-1, is DGGITQSPKYLFRKEGQNVTLSCEQNLNHDAMYWYRQDPGQGLRLIYYSQIVNDFQKGDIAEGYSVSREKKESFPLTVTSAQKNPTAFYLCASSMRGMGTEAFFGQGTRLTVV.

This clonotype has a handful of counts. This rearrangement joins TRBV5-1 to TRBJ2-4; the D is unclear. This CDR3 contains 13 residues. Germline-derived CDR1 and CDR2 are SGHRS and YFSETQ. The V and J ends lost 0 bases and 9 bases respectively, with 10 bases between them. The CDR3 sequence: CASSLERGAIQYF. The DNA of the CDR3 is TGCGCCAGCAGCTTGGAAAGAGGCGCCATTCAGTACTTC.

The CDR3 spells CASNSGRASYEQYF. CDR3 nucleotides: TGTGCCAGCAATTCCGGGAGGGCCTCCTACGAGCAGTACTTC. This chain joins TRBV28 and TRBJ2-7, with 8 positions matching TRBD2. The germline V gene has CDR1 MDHEN and CDR2 SYDVKM. CDR3 length equals 14 residues. V lost 7 bases and J lost 0; bases outside the gene matches: 5.

This clonotype was seen only a few times. The V call is TRBV7-9, the J call TRBJ2-7; the match to TRBD1 covers 9 bases. The CDR3 runs 14 residues. V was clipped by 7 bases and J by 3 bases; unmatched bases: 7. Germline lookup yields CDR1 SEHNR and CDR2 FQNEAQ (reference sequence). CDR3: CASTRTGAIYEQYF. DNA for the CDR3: TGTGCCAGCACCCGGACAGGGGCCATCTACGAGCAGTACTTC.

The chain has TRBV28 and TRBJ1-1, with 7 bases that match TRBD1. From germline, CDR1 is MDHEN and CDR2 SYDVKM. The CDR3 spans 13 residues. V lost 6 bases, J lost 11 bases, and 12 bases stayed unmatched. This CDR3 is CASSPGQEDGAFF. The CDR3 coding sequence is TGTGCCAGCAGCCCCGGACAGGAGGATGGCGCTTTCTTT. Based on the CDR3 plus reference TRBV28 and TRBJ1-1, the full variable domain is DVKVTQSSRYLVKRTGEKVFLECVQDMDHENMFWYRQDPGLGLRLIYFSYDVKMKEKGDIPEGYSVSREKKERFSLILESASTNQTSMYLCASSPGQEDGAFFGQGTRLTVV.

In this sample, this clonotype turned up a few times. The V and J genes are TRBV5-1 and TRBJ2-7; TRBD2 agrees at 9 bases. Germline CDR1 SGHRS, CDR2 YFSETQ. This CDR3 comprises 15 residues. V lost 2 bases to trimming and J lost 0 bases; unmatched junction nucleotides: 3. The CDR3 DNA sequence: TGCGCCAGCAGCTTTACTAGCGGGTTCTCCTACGAGCAGTACTTC. Translation gives CASSFTSGFSYEQYF.

In DNA form, the CDR3 reads TGCAGTGCTAGGACCCGCGATTACAATGAGCAGTTCTTC. Translated: CSARTRDYNEQFF. The V call is TRBV20-1, the J call TRBJ2-1; D gene uncertain. The CDR3 consists of 13 residues. With 3 bases removed from V and 4 bases from J, the gap between germline ends came to 10 bases. Germline CDR1 reads DFQATT; CDR2 reads SNEGSKA (reference sequence).

V and J are TRBV12-3 or TRBV12-4 and TRBJ2-5; no clear D. The J call could be wrong; TRBJ2-7 is a better fit for the DNA end. The CDR3 runs 14 residues. The CDR3 nucleotides are TGTGCCAGCAGTCCCTCCCCTACCAAGGCCGAGCAGTACTTC. Translated, it gives CASSPSPTKAEQYF.

This CDR3 reads CASIAPVYEQYF. CDR3 bases: TGTGCCAGCATCGCCCCTGTGTACGAGCAGTACTTC. The chain has TRBV21-1 and TRBJ2-7; no DNA check was done on the table's D call, TRBD1. TRBV21-1 is a pseudogene. This CDR3 region has 12 residues.

The rearrangement uses TRBV29-1 and TRBJ2-5; tentative D call: TRBD1 (6 bases). The CDR3 loop spans 13 amino acids. Germline V gene lookup returns CDR1 SQVTM and CDR2 ANQGSEA. Trimming shortened V by 8 bases and J by 2 bases, and 15 bases separated the two germline ends. In DNA, the CDR3 is TGCAGCTTCATGTACAGGGCTCAAGAGACCCAGTACTTC. Its protein product is CSFMYRAQETQYF.

Only a few counts were recorded for this clonotype. This sequence joins TRBV2 and TRBJ1-1, with 8 bases aligning to TRBD1. Trimming took 6 bases from V and 2 from J; bases not matched to a gene: 8. The CDR3 is 15 amino acids. CDR1 and CDR2 (germline): SNHLY, FYNNEI. This CDR3 is CASRVSRGRNTEAFF. The CDR3 bases are TGTGCCAGCAGAGTAAGCAGGGGGCGAAACACTGAAGCTTTCTTT.

This clonotype came up a few times. This chain connects TRBV28 to TRBJ2-3; 9 nucleotides agree with TRBD1. With V trimmed by 6 bases and J by 0 bases, 4 bases remained unmatched. The CDR3 covers 15 residues. Germline assignment: CDR1 MDHEN and CDR2 SYDVKM. CDR3 residues: CASRGTGWSTDTQYF. As DNA, the CDR3 is TGTGCCAGCAGGGGGACAGGGTGGAGCACAGATACGCAGTATTTT.

This clonotype was counted ten times or more. The rearrangement uses TRBV29-1 and TRBJ2-1; 8 nucleotides agree with TRBD2. The germline CDR1 and CDR2 sequences are SQVTM and ANQGSEA. The J segment lost 1 base and the V segment lost 7 bases, leaving 6 bases of the junction unmatched. The CDR3 runs to 14 residues. CDR3 protein: CSAGLAGSYNEQFF. DNA of the CDR3: TGCAGCGCGGGGCTAGCGGGTTCCTACAATGAGCAGTTCTTC.

This clonotype was observed a handful of times. The CDR3 region is CASRIGSDTQYF. The CDR3 DNA sequence: TGTGCCAGCAGGATAGGGTCAGATACGCAGTATTTT. The chain recombines TRBV11-2 with TRBJ2-3, with D unresolved. Germline V gene lookup returns CDR1 SGHAT and CDR2 FQNNGV. The CDR3 runs to 12 residues. The germline V and J ends were trimmed by 6 bases and 4 bases, with 8 bases remaining between them.

The chain is built from TRBV6-1 and TRBJ2-7, with TRBD2 matching over 9 bases. CDR3 size: 15 residues. Germline V gene sequence: CDR1 MNHNS, CDR2 SASEGT. The ends lost 1 base at V and 3 bases at J; junction bases unmatched: 4. The CDR3 loop is CASSEEPSGIYEQYF. DNA for the CDR3: TGTGCCAGCAGTGAAGAACCTAGCGGGATCTACGAGCAGTACTTC.

The V and J genes are TRBV5-1 and TRBJ2-5; TRBD2 agrees at 12 bases. CDR1 and CDR2 from the germline V gene are SGHRS and YFSETQ. V shed 1 base and J 1 base; nucleotides not matched to a gene: 5. The CDR3 loop spans 17 amino acids. The CDR3 protein is CASSLSGTSGFQETQYF. CDR3 in DNA: TGCGCCAGCAGCTTGTCAGGGACTAGCGGGTTCCAAGAGACCCAGTACTTC. The full variable domain, in which reference TRBV5-1 and TRBJ2-5 provide the parts outside the CDR3, is KAGVTQTPRYLIKTRGQQVTLSCSPISGHRSVSWYQQTPGQGLQFLFEYFSETQRNKGNFPGRFSGRQFSNSRSEMNVSTLELGDSALYLCASSLSGTSGFQETQYFGPGTRLLVL.

The V gene is TRBV28, the J gene TRBJ2-3; TRBD1 is a possible D gene (6 bases). V was cut by 7 bases and J by 1 base, with 9 bases left in between. Germline-derived CDR1 and CDR2 are MDHEN and SYDVKM. The CDR3 loop spans 13 amino acids. Here the CDR3 reads CASTDSRTDTQYF. The CDR3 DNA reads TGTGCCAGCACGGACAGCCGCACAGATACGCAGTATTTT.

The chain has TRBV20-1 and TRBJ2-3; 7 bases map to TRBD2. Trimming at V came to 1 base and at J to 3 bases, leaving 10 bases not matched to a gene. The CDR3 runs to 16 residues. Germline-derived CDR1 and CDR2 are DFQATT and SNEGSKA (reference sequence). The CDR3 sequence is CSARAGRAGRTDTQYF. The CDR3 DNA reads TGCAGTGCTAGAGCGGGTCGAGCGGGGCGGACAGATACGCAGTATTTT.